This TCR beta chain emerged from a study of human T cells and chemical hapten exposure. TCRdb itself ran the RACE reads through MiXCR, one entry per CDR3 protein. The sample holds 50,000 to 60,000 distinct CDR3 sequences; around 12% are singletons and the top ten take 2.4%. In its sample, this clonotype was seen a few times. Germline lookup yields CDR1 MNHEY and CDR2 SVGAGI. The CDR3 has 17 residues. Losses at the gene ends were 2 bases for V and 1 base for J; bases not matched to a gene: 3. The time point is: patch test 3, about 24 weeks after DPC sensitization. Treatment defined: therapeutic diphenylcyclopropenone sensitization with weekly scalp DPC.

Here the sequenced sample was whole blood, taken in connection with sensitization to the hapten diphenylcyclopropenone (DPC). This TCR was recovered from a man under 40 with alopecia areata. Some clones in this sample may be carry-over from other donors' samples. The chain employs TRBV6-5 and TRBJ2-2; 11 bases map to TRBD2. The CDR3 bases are TGTGCCAGCAGTTACCCCGGGACTAGCGGGAACACCGGGGAGCTGTTTTTT. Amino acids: CASSYPGTSGNTGELFF.